The rows below give T cell receptor beta chains drawn from one sample of a study of response to subunit inactivated influenza vaccine. Using its own MiXCR run on the RT-PCR reads, TCRdb lists one record per CDR3 protein. The table includes about 520,000 distinct CDR3 sequences, over 25% detected once. The source material was CD4+ T cells sorted from PBMCs, sampled around 5 days after vaccination. These receptors were collected from a man aged 45-65 years who received an inactivated influenza vaccine. The CDR3 runs from the conserved cysteine through the conserved F or W. A D gene is named only where the DNA matches it firmly. Clone sizes are given selectively: once, few, many, or a class where the clone is expanded.

>TRBJ2-7|NA|NA|TRBV29-1
TGCAGCGTTGGGGTGGTCTCCTACGAGCAGTACTTC
CSVGVVSYEQYF
>TRBJ1-2|NA|NA|TRBV5-1
TGCGCCAGCAGCATTGACAGCGACTATGGCTACACCTTC
CASSIDSDYGYTF
>TRBJ2-7|TRBD1|few|TRBV9
TGTGCCAGCAGCGTAAGGGGGGACAGGGCCCACGAGCAGTACTTC
CASSVRGDRAHEQYF
>TRBJ2-7|TRBD1|NA|TRBV20-1
TGCAGTGCTAGAGATCTGAGGCGACAGGGCTCCTACGAGCAGTACTTC
CSARDLRRQGSYEQYF
>TRBJ2-3|NA|NA|TRBV28
TGTGCCAGCAGCATATCCGGGACGGGGGGCACAGATACGCAGTATTTT
CASSISGTGGTDTQYF
>TRBJ2-2|NA|NA|TRBV2
TGTGCCAGCAGTGAAGAGGGGGGTTTCGGGGAGCTGTTTTTT
CASSEEGGFGELFF
>TRBJ2-3|TRBD1|many|TRBV12-3/TRBV12-4
TGTGCCACCAAACAGGGGGGCACAGATACGCAGTATTTT
CATKQGGTDTQYF
>TRBJ2-3|TRBD2|few|TRBV4-2
TGTGCCAGCAGCCAAGCCCGCCACCTGGGACTAGCGGGGACAGATACGCAGTATTTT
CASSQARHLGLAGTDTQYF
>TRBJ2-1|TRBD1|once|TRBV10-3
TGTGCCATCAGTGAGCCGGACAGGGGACGGGATGAGCAGTTCTTC
CAISEPDRGRDEQFF
>TRBJ1-2|TRBD1|few|TRBV29-1
TGCAGCGCCGACAGGGGTGGCTACACCTTC
CSADRGGYTF
>TRBJ2-7|TRBD2|few|TRBV11-2
TGTGCCAGCAGACCTTCCATTACGGGAGGGCCGGGCGAGCAGTACTTC
CASRPSITGGPGEQYF
>TRBJ1-6|NA|few|TRBV7-8
TGTGCCAGCAGCTTAGAGGGGAGGTGGTCGAGTTCACCCCTCCACTTT
CASSLEGRWSSSPLHF
>TRBJ1-1|TRBD1|few|TRBV20-1
TGCAGTCCCCGACAGGGGAACACTGAAGCTTTCTTT
CSPRQGNTEAFF
>TRBJ2-1|NA|NA|TRBV7-6
TGTGCCAGCAGCCCACCAGTAGGTGAGCAGTTCTTC
CASSPPVGEQFF
>TRBJ2-5|TRBD2|NA|TRBV9
TGTGCCAGCAGCGCGGGGGGGGACACTCAAGAGACCCAGTACTTC
CASSAGGDTQETQYF
>TRBJ1-6|NA|NA|TRBV2
TGTGCCAGCAGCGCCAGGCGGCTCGACAATTCACCCCTCCACTTT
CASSARRLDNSPLHF
>TRBJ1-1|NA|few|TRBV20-1
TGCAGTGCGACTTCGGGGGGACTGAACACTGAAGCTTTCTTT
CSATSGGLNTEAFF
>TRBJ1-3|NA|few|TRBV10-3
TGTGCCATCACAGTGGATTTGGGGGGAAACACCATATATTTT
CAITVDLGGNTIYF
>TRBJ2-5|NA|NA|TRBV9
TGTGCCAGCAGCGTAGAAGGTCTCGCAGGGGCCCAGTACTTC
CASSVEGLAGAQYF
>TRBJ2-7|NA|NA|TRBV20-1
TGCAGTGCAACGCCCAGGGCAATGGAGCAGTACTTC
CSATPRAMEQYF
>TRBJ1-3|TRBD1|few|TRBV12-3/TRBV12-4
TGTGCCAGCAGAGGACAGGTTTCATCTGGAAACACCATATATTTT
CASRGQVSSGNTIYF
>TRBJ1-1|NA|NA|TRBV5-6
TGTGCCAGCAGCTTGGGAGCGGGAAGAACTGAAGCTTTCTTT
CASSLGAGRTEAFF
>TRBJ2-2|TRBD1|NA|TRBV6-2/TRBV6-3
TGTGCCACCCACAGACAGGGAGACACCGGGGAGCTGTTTTTT
CATHRQGDTGELFF
>TRBJ2-1|NA|few|TRBV29-1
TGCAGCGTTGAGAGTAGTCCTTCCTCCTACAATGAGCAGTTCTTC
CSVESSPSSYNEQFF
>TRBJ2-5|TRBD1|NA|TRBV20-1
TGCAGTGCAAGCCGGGACAGGGGGCAAGAGACCCAGTACTTC
CSASRDRGQETQYF
>TRBJ2-2|NA|few|TRBV5-1
TGCGCCAGCAGCTTGGTACAGACTAATACCGGGGAGCTGTTTTTT
CASSLVQTNTGELFF
>TRBJ2-5|TRBD2|few|TRBV15
TGTGCCACCAGCAGAGAGATAGCGGGAGGCTACCTCGAGACCCAGTACTTC
CATSREIAGGYLETQYF
>TRBJ2-1|TRBD2|NA|TRBV20-1
TGCAGTGCTTCCGGGACTAGCGGCTCTCAGGATGAGCAGTTCTTC
CSASGTSGSQDEQFF
>TRBJ2-7|NA|many|TRBV6-1
TGTGCCAGCAGACCCCGGGACTGGAGCTCCTACGAGCAGTACTTC
CASRPRDWSSYEQYF
>TRBJ2-5|NA|few|TRBV29-1
TGCAGCGTCCTTGATAGGGAGACCCAGTACTTC
CSVLDRETQYF
>TRBJ1-5|NA|NA|TRBV20-1
TGCAGTGTGCATAAGGGTAGCAATCAGCCCCAGCATTTT
CSVHKGSNQPQHF
>TRBJ2-5|NA|few|TRBV4-2
TGTGCCAGCAGCCAAGAGTCGGGCAGGACGGAGACCCAGTACTTC
CASSQESGRTETQYF
>TRBJ2-7|TRBD1|NA|TRBV7-9
TGTGCCAGCAGCTCTTGGACAGGGCGGGAGCAGTACTTC
CASSSWTGREQYF
>TRBJ2-3|NA|NA|TRBV5-6
TGTGCCAGCAGCTTTTGGCAGGGCACAGATACGCAGTATTTT
CASSFWQGTDTQYF
>TRBJ2-2|TRBD2|NA|TRBV20-1
TGCAGTGCTGTCCCCTCTAGCGGGAGTAGTCCCGGGGAGCTGTTTTTT
CSAVPSSGSSPGELFF
>TRBJ1-4|TRBD1|once|TRBV6-1
TGTGCCAGCAGTGCAGGACAGGGACGGGCTGAAAAACTGTTTTTT
CASSAGQGRAEKLFF
>TRBJ1-2|TRBD1|few|TRBV27
TGTGCCAGCAGGAAGGAACCGGGACAGGGGGCGATTGGGTATGGCTACACCTTC
CASRKEPGQGAIGYGYTF
>TRBJ2-1|NA|NA|TRBV5-1
TGCGCCAGCAGCCCTGGATTGGTCAGGTTATACAATGAGCAGTTCTTC
CASSPGLVRLYNEQFF
>TRBJ1-5|NA|NA|TRBV5-1
TGCGCCAGCAGTATTCTTCCGGGGGACCAGCCCCAGCATTTT
CASSILPGDQPQHF
>TRBJ1-1|NA|few|TRBV7-2
TGTGCCAGCAGCTTCTTACAGGCGAACACTGAAGCTTTCTTT
CASSFLQANTEAFF
>TRBJ2-7|TRBD2|NA|TRBV5-4
TGTGCCAGCAACCCAGCGGGAGAGAGCTCCTACGAGCAGTACTTC
CASNPAGESSYEQYF
>TRBJ2-5|NA|few|TRBV7-3
TGTGCCAGCAGTTACTACGGAAGAGGGGAGACCCAGTACTTC
CASSYYGRGETQYF
>TRBJ2-5|TRBD2|NA|TRBV2
TGTGCCAGCAGTGAAGGTATTCTAGCGGGATTCGGAGAGACCCAGTACTTC
CASSEGILAGFGETQYF
>TRBJ2-3|TRBD1|NA|TRBV6-1
TGTGCCAGCCGCTGGGGACGACAGGGCAGCACAGATACGCAGTATTTT
CASRWGRQGSTDTQYF
>TRBJ1-3|NA|few|TRBV20-1
TGCAGTGCCACCAAGGCCGCGGGAAACACCATATATTTT
CSATKAAGNTIYF
>TRBJ2-7|NA|few|TRBV5-1
TGCGCCAGCAGCTTGTGGGCGTCCTACGAGCAGTACTTC
CASSLWASYEQYF
>TRBJ2-5|TRBD2|few|TRBV20-1
TGCAGTGCAACCAGCGTGGCGGGGGGGCAGGGAGAGACCCAGTACTTC
CSATSVAGGQGETQYF
>TRBJ1-1|NA|NA|TRBV5-6
TGTGCCAGCAGCTTGGGAGACTTGAACACTGAAGCTTTCTTT
CASSLGDLNTEAFF
>TRBJ2-7|TRBD2|few|TRBV20-1
TGCAGTGCTAGAGATCCCCAGCGGGGGAGCTACGAGCAGTACTTC
CSARDPQRGSYEQYF
>TRBJ2-5|TRBD1|NA|TRBV5-1
TGCGCCAGCAGCTTGGCCGGGACAGGGGGCCGAGAGACCCAGTACTTC
CASSLAGTGGRETQYF
>TRBJ1-1|NA|NA|TRBV28
TGTGCCAGCAGGACCTTTAGTACAGCTGAAGCTTTCTTT
CASRTFSTAEAFF
>TRBJ2-6|NA|NA|TRBV7-9
TGTGCCAGCAGCTTAGCGCTAGGAACTGGGGCCAACGTCCTGACTTTC
CASSLALGTGANVLTF